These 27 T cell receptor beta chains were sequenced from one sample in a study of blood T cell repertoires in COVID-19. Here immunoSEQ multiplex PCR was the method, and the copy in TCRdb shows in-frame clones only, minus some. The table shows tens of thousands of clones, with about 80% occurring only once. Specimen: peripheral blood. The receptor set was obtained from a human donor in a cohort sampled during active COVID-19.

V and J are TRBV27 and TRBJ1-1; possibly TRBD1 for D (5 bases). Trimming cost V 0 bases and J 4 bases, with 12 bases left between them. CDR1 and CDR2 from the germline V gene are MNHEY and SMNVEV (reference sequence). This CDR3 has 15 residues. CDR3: CASSLSKQALTEAFF. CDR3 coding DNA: TGTGCCAGCAGTTTATCTAAACAGGCCCTCACTGAAGCTTTCTTT.

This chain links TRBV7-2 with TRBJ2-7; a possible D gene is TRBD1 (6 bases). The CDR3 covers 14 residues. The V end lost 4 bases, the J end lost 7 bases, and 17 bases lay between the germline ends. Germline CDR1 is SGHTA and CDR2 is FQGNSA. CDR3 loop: CASSSYRDTWEQYF. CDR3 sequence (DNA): TGTGCCAGCAGCTCGTATCGGGACACTTGGGAGCAGTACTTC. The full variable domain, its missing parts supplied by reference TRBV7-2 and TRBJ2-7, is GAGVSQSPSNKVTEKGKDVELRCDPISGHTALYWYRQSLGQGLEFLIYFQGNSAPDKSGLPSDRFSAERTGGSVSTLTIQRTQQEDSAVYLCASSSYRDTWEQYFGPGTRLTVT.

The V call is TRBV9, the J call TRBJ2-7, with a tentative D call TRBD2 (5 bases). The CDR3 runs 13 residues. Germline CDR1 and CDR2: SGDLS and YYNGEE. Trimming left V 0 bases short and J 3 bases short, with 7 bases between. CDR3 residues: CASSVAAGYEQYF. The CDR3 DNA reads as TGTGCCAGCAGCGTAGCTGCGGGCTACGAGCAGTACTTC.

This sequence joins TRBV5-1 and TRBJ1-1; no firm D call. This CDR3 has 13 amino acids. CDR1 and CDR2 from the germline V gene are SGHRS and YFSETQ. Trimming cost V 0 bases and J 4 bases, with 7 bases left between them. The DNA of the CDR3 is TGCGCCAGCAGCTTGGAGCTCCTCACTGAAGCTTTCTTT. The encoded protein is CASSLELLTEAFF.

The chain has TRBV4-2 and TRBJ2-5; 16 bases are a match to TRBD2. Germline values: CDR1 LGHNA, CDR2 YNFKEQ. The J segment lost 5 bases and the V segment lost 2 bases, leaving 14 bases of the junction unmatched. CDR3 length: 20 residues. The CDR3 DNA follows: TGTGCCAGCAGCCAAAAGCCCCGGGGACTAGCGGGGGGGCGGACGGAGACCCAGTACTTC. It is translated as CASSQKPRGLAGGRTETQYF.

In nucleotides, the CDR3 is TGTGCCAGCAGTGAAGTGGGCGGGGGATTAAACACTGAAGCTTTCTTT. Its translation: CASSEVGGGLNTEAFF. The chain uses TRBV6-1 and TRBJ1-1, with D possibly TRBD1 on 5 matching bases. From germline, CDR1 is MNHNS and CDR2 SASEGT. The CDR3 totals 16 residues. The V gene lost 1 base and the J gene lost 2 bases, with 14 bases spanning the gap.

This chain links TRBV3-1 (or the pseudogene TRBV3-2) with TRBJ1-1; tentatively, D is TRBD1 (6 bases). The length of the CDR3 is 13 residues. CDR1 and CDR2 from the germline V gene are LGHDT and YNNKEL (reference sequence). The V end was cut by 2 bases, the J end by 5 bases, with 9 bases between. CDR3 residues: CASSQTGRTEAFF. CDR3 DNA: TGTGCCAGCAGCCAAACAGGGAGAACTGAAGCTTTCTTT.

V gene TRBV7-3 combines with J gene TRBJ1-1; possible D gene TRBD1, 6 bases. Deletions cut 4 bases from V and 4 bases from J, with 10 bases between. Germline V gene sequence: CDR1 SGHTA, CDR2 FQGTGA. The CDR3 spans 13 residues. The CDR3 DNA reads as TGTGCCAGCAGCTCCGACAGGAGCACTGAAGCTTTCTTT. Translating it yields CASSSDRSTEAFF.

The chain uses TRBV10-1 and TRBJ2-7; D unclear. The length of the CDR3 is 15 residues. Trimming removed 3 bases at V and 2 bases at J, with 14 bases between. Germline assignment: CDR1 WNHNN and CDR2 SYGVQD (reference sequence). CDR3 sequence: CASSEGVSVAYEQYF. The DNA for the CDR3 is TGCGCCAGCAGTGAAGGAGTCTCGGTTGCCTACGAGCAGTACTTC.

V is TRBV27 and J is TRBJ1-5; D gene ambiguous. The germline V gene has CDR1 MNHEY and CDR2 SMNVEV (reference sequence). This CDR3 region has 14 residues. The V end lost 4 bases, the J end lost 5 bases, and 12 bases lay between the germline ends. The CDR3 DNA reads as TGTGCCAGCAGTTCCCGCGGTCGGGATCAGCCCCAGCATTTT. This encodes CASSSRGRDQPQHF.

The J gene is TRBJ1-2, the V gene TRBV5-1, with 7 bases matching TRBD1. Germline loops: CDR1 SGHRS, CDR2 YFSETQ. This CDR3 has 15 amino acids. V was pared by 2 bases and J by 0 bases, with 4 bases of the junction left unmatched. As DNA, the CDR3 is TGCGCCAGCAGCTTCACAGGGGATCCTAACTATGGCTACACCTTC. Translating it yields CASSFTGDPNYGYTF.

Here the CDR3 reads CASSLDRGSYNSPLHF. The DNA for the CDR3 is TGTGCCAGCAGCTTAGACAGGGGTAGTTATAATTCACCCCTCCACTTT. The gene calls are TRBV7-9 and TRBJ1-6, with 7 positions matching TRBD1. The CDR3 totals 16 residues. The ends lost 1 base at V and 4 bases at J; junction bases unmatched: 4. Germline lookup yields CDR1 SEHNR and CDR2 FQNEAQ (reference sequence).

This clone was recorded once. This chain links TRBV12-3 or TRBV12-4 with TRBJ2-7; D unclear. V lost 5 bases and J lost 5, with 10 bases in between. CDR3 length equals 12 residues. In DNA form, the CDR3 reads TGTGCCAGCAGTCCGCGACACCACGAGCAGTACTTC. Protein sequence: CASSPRHHEQYF.

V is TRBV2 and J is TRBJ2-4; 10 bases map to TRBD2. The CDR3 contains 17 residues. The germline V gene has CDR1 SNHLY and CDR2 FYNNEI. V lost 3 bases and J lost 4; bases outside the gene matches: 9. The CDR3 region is CASSEGTSAINKNIQYF. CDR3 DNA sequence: TGTGCCAGCAGTGAGGGGACTAGCGCGATCAATAAAAACATTCAGTACTTC.

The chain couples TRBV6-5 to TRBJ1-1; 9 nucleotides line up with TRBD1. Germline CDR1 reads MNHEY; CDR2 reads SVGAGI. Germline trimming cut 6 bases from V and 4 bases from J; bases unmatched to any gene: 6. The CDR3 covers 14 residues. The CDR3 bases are TGTGCCAGCAGGCTTCGGACAGGGGCCACTGAAGCTTTCTTT. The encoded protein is CASRLRTGATEAFF.

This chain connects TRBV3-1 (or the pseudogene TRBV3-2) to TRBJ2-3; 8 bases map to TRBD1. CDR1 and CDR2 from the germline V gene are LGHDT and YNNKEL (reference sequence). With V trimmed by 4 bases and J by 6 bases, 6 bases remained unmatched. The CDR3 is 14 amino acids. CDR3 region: CASSPLQGVDTQYF. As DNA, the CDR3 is TGTGCCAGCAGCCCGCTACAGGGGGTGGATACGCAGTATTTT.

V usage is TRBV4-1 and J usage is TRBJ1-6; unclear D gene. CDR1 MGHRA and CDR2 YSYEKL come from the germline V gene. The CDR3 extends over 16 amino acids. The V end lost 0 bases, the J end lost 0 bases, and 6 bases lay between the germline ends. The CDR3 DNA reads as TGCGCCAGCAGCCAAGACGGGAGCTCCTATAATTCACCCCTCCACTTT. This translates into CASSQDGSSYNSPLHF.

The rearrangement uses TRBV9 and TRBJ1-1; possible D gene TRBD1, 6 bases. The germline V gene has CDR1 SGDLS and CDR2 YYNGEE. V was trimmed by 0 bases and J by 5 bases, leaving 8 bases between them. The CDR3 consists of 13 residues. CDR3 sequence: CASSVGRGTEAFF. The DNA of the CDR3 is TGTGCCAGCAGCGTAGGCAGGGGTACTGAAGCTTTCTTT.

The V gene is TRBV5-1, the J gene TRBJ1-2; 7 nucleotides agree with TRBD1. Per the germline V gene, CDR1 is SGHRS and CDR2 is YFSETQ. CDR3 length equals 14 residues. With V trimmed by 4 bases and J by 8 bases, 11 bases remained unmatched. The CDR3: CASSLTDRDGGYTF. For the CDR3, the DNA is TGCGCCAGCAGCCTAACCGACAGGGACGGAGGCTACACCTTC.

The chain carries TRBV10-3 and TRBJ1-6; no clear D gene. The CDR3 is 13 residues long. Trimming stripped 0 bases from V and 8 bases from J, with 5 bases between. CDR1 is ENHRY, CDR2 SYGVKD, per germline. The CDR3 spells CAISESIDSPLHF. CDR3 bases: TGTGCCATCAGTGAGTCAATAGATTCACCCCTCCACTTT.

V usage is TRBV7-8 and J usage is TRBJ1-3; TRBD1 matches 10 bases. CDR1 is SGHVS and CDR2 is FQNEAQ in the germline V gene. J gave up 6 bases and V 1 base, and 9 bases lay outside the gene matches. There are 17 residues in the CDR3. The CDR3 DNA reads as TGTGCCAGCAGCTTAGGTCGGACAGGGGGAAAAGAAAACACCATATATTTT. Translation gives CASSLGRTGGKENTIYF.

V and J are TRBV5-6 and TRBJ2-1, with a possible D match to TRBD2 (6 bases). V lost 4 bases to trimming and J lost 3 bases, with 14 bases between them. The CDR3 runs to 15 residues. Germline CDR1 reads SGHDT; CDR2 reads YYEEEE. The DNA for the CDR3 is TGTGCCAGCAGCCCGGTGGGGGGACTCTACAATGAGCAGTTCTTC. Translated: CASSPVGGLYNEQFF.

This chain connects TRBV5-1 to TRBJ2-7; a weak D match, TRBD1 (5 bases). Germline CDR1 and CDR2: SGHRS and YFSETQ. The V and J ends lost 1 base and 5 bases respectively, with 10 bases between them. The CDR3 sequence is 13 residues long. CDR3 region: CASSLKQVDEQYF. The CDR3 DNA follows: TGCGCCAGCAGCTTGAAACAGGTCGACGAGCAGTACTTC. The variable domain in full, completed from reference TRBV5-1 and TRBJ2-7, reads KAGVTQTPRYLIKTRGQQVTLSCSPISGHRSVSWYQQTPGQGLQFLFEYFSETQRNKGNFPGRFSGRQFSNSRSEMNVSTLELGDSALYLCASSLKQVDEQYFGPGTRLTVT.

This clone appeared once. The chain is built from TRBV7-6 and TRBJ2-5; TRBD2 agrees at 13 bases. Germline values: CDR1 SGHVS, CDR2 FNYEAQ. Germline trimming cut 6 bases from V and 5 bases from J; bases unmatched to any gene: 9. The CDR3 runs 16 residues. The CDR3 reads CASRPLAGGPMETQYF. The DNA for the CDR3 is TGTGCCAGCAGACCACTAGCGGGGGGGCCTATGGAGACCCAGTACTTC.

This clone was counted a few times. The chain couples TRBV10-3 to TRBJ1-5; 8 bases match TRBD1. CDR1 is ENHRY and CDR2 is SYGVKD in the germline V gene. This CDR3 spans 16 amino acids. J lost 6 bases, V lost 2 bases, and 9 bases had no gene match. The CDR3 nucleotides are TGTGCCATCAGTGAGAATCTTGGGACAGGCGGTCAGCCCCAGCATTTT. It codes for CAISENLGTGGQPQHF.

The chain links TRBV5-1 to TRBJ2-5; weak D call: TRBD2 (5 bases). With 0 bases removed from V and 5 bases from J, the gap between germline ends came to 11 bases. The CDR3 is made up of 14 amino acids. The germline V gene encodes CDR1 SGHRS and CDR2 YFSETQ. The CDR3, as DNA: TGCGCCAGCAGCTTGGACGCGGGCTGGGAGACCCAGTACTTC. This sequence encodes CASSLDAGWETQYF.

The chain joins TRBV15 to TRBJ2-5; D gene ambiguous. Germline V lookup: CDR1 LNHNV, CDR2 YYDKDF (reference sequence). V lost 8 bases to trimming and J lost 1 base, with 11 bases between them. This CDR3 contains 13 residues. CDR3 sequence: CATARDFQETQYF. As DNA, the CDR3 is TGTGCCACCGCGAGAGACTTCCAAGAGACCCAGTACTTC. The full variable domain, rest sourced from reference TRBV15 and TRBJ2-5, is DAMVIQNPRYQVTQFGKPVTLSCSQTLNHNVMYWYQQKSSQAPKLLFHYYDKDFNNEADTPDNFQSRRPNTSFCFLDIRSPGLGDTAMYLCATARDFQETQYFGPGTRLLVL.